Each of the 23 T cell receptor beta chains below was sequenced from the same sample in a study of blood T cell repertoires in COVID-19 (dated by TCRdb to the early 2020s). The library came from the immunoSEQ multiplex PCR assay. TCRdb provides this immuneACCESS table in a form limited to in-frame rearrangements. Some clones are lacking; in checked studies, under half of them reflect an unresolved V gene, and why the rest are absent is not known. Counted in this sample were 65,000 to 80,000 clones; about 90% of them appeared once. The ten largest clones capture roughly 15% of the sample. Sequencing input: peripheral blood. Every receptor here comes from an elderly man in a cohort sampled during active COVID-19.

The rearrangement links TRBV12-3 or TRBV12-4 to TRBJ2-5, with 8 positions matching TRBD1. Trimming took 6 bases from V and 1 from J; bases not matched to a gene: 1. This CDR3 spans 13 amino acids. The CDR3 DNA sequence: TGTGCCAGCAGGACAGGGGTCCAAGAGACCCAGTACTTC. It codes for CASRTGVQETQYF.

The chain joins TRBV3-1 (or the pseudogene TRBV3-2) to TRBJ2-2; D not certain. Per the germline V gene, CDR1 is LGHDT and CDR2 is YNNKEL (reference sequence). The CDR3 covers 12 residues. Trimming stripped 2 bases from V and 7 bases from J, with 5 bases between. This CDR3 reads CASSQSSGELFF. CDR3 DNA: TGTGCCAGCAGCCAATCTAGCGGGGAGCTGTTTTTT.

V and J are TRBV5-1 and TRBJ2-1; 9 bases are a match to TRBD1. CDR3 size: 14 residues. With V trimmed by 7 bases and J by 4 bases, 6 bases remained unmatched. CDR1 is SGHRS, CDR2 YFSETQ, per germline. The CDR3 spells CASQLGQGYNEQFF. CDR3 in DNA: TGCGCCAGCCAACTAGGACAGGGGTACAATGAGCAGTTCTTC.

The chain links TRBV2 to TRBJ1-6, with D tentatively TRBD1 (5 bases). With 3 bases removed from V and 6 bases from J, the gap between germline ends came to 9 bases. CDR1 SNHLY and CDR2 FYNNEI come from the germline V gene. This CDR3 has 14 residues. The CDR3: CASSDGGFNSPLHF. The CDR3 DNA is TGTGCCAGCAGTGACGGGGGGTTTAATTCACCCCTCCACTTT.

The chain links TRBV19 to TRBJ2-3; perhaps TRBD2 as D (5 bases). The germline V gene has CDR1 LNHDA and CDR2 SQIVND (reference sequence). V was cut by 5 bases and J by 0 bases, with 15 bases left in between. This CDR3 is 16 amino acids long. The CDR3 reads CASSPQRVMSTDTQYF. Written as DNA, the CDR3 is TGTGCCAGTAGTCCACAGAGGGTGATGAGCACAGATACGCAGTATTTT.

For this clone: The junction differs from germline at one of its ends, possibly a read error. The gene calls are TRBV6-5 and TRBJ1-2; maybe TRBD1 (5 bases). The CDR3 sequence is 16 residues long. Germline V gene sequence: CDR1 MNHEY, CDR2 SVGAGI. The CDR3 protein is CASSSQTLDRSYGYTF. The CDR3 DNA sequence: TGTGCTAGCAGTTCACAAACCCTCGACAGAAGCTATGGCTACACCTTC.

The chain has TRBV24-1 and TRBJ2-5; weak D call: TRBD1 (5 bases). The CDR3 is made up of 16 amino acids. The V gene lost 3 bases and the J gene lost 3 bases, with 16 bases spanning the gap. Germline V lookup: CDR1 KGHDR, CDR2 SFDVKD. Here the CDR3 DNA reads TGTGCCACCAGTGATGAGGCAGCTGGGGCAGAAGAGACCCAGTACTTC. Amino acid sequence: CATSDEAAGAEETQYF.

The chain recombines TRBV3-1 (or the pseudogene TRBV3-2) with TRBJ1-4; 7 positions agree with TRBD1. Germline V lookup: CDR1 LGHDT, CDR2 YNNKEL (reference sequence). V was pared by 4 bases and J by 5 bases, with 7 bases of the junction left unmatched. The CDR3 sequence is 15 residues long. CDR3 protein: CASSPRQGNNEKLFF. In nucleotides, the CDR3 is TGTGCCAGCAGCCCTCGACAGGGTAACAATGAAAAACTGTTTTTT.

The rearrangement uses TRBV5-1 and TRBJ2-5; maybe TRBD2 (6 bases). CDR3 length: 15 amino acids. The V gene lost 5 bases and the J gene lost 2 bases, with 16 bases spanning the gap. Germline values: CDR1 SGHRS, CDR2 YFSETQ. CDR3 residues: CASSGIGGVQETQYF. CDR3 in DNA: TGCGCCAGCAGTGGAATCGGGGGAGTACAAGAGACCCAGTACTTC.

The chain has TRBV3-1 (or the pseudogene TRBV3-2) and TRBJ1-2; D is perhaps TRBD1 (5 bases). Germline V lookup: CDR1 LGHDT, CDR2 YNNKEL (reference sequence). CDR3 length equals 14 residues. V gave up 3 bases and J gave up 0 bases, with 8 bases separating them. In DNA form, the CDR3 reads TGTGCCAGCAGCCACCTCAGGGCTAACTATGGCTACACCTTC. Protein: CASSHLRANYGYTF.

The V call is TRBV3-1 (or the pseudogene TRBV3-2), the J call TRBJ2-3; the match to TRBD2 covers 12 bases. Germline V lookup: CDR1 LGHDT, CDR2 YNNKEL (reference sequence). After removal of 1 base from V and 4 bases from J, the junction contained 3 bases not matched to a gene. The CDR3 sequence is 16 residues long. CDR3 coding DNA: TGTGCCAGCAGCCAAGTGGCTAGCGGGGGGGCAGATACGCAGTATTTT. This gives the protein CASSQVASGGADTQYF.

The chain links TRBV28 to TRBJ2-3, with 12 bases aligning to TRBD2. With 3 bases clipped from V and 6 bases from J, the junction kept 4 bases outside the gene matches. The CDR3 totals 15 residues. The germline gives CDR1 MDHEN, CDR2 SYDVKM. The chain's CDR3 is CASSLAGTSGDTQYF. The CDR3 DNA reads TGTGCCAGCAGTTTGGCCGGGACTAGCGGGGATACGCAGTATTTT.

The CDR3 is CASTRTDDTEAFF. The CDR3, as DNA: TGTGCCAGCACCCGGACAGATGACACTGAAGCTTTCTTT. V and J are TRBV12-3 or TRBV12-4 and TRBJ1-1, with a possible D match to TRBD1 (6 bases). The CDR3 is made up of 13 amino acids. V lost 7 bases and J 3 bases, leaving 12 bases between the germline ends.

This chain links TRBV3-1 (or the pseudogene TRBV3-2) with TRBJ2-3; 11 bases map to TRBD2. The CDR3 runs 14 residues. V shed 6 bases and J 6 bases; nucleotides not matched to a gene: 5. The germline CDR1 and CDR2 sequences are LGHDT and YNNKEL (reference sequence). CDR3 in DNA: TGTGCCAGCAGACGATGGACTAGCGGGGATACGCAGTATTTT. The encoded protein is CASRRWTSGDTQYF.

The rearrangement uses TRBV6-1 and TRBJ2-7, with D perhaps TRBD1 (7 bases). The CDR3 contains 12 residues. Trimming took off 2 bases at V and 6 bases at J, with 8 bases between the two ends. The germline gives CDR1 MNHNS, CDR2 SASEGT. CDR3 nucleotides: TGTGCCAGCAGTGAACAGGGGGGCGAGCAGTACGTC. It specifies CASSEQGGEQYV.

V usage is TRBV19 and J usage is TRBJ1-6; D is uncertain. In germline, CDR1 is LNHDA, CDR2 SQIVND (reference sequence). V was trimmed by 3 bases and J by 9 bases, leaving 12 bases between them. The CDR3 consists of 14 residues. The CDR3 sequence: CASSMGRDGSPLHF. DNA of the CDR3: TGTGCCAGTAGTATGGGGAGGGATGGTTCACCCCTCCACTTT.

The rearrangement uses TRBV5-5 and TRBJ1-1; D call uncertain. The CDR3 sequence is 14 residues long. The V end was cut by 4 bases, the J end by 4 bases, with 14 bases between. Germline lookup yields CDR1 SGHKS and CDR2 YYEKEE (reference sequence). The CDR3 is CASSPVGAATEAFF. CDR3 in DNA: TGTGCCAGCAGCCCCGTGGGTGCGGCCACTGAAGCTTTCTTT.

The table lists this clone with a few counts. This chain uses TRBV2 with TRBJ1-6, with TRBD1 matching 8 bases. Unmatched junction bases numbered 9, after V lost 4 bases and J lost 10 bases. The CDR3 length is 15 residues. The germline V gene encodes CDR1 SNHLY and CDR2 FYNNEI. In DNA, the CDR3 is TGTGCCAGCAGTGCTACCGGGACAGGCGAATCACCCCTCCACTTT. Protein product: CASSATGTGESPLHF.

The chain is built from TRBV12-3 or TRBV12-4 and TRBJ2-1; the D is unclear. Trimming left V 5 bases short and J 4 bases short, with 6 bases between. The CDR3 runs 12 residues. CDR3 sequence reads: CASSQQYNEQFF. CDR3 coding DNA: TGTGCCAGCAGTCAACAATACAATGAGCAGTTCTTC.

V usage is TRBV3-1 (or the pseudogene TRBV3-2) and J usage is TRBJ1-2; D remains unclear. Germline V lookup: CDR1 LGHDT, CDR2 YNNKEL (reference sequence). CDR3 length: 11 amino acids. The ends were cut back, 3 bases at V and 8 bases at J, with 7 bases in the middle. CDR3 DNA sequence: TGTGCCAGCAGCCAGGGAGGGGGCTACACCTTC. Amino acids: CASSQGGGYTF.

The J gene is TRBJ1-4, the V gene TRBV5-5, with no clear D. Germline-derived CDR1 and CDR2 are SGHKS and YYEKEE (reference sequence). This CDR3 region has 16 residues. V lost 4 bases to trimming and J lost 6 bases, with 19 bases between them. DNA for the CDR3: TGTGCCAGCAGCCGGGAGTCCGGTGCAGGTGATGAAAAACTGTTTTTT. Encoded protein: CASSRESGAGDEKLFF.

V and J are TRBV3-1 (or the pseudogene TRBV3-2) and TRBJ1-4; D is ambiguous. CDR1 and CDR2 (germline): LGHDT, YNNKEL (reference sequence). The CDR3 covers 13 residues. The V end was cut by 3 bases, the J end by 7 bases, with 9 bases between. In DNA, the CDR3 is TGTGCCAGCAGCCAGTTCGTCGGTGAAAAACTGTTTTTT. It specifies CASSQFVGEKLFF.

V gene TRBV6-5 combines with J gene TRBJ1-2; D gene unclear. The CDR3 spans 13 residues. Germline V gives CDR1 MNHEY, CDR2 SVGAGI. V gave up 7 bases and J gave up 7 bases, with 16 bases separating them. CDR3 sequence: CASMMNTGSGYTF. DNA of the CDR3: TGTGCCAGCATGATGAACACGGGATCTGGCTACACCTTC.